This T cell receptor (beta chain) emerged from a study of blood T cells in healthy people across ages. Points from the study as a whole: Reliance upon unsorted PBMCs precluded definitive naive versus antigen-experienced comparison. Measured against age, TCR beta diversity per million T cells decreased in a roughly linear manner.

Per sample, a minimum of 7 million PBMCs were isolated. This clonotype showed up just once. Its antigen is undetermined. Sample-barcoded 5' priming and a J-beta primer mix drove a second PCR of roughly 7 to 11 cycles. MiXCR was run by TCRdb on the 5' RACE reads, yielding one entry per CDR3 protein. The data contain over a million distinct CDR3 sequences, less than 50% of them seen just once; the ten biggest clones take up approximately 17%. The CDR3 covers 18 residues. CDR1 and CDR2 from the germline V gene are MNHEY and SVGAGI. V dropped 4 bases and J dropped 2 bases, with 23 bases sitting between them.

This chain uses TRBV6-5 with TRBJ1-2, with a possible D match to TRBD1 (5 bases). Sequenced input: blood. The clonotype was recovered from a woman aged 55-75 years in good health. This chain's CDR3 is CASSSRFRNTTGNYGYTF. As DNA, the CDR3 is TGTGCCAGCAGTTCCCGATTTCGAAATACTACAGGAAACTATGGCTACACCTTC.